The 3 T cell receptor beta chains below come from one sample, sequenced in a study of human T cells and chemical hapten exposure. As to time point: patch test 1, 2 weeks after DPC sensitization. Noted treatment: therapeutic diphenylcyclopropenone sensitization with weekly scalp DPC. TCRdb reprocessed the RACE reads via MiXCR and lists one record per CDR3 protein. Seen here are 380,000 or so distinct CDR3 sequences, 4.8% observed once, and the top ten hold over 2%. Sequencing was performed on whole blood, taken in connection with sensitization to the hapten diphenylcyclopropenone (DPC). The origin of the receptors is a woman aged 45-65 years with alopecia areata. Some clones in this sample may be carry-over from other donors' samples.

The sample holds a few counts of this clonotype. This chain uses TRBV20-1 with TRBJ1-2; unclear D gene. Germline V gene sequence: CDR1 DFQATT, CDR2 SNEGSKA (reference sequence). V gave up 5 bases and J gave up 2 bases, with 12 bases separating them. CDR3 length: 13 amino acids. The CDR3 DNA reads as TGCAGTGCTCCTCCCCGCGGAAACTATGGCTACACCTTC. Translation: CSAPPRGNYGYTF.

V is TRBV9 and J is TRBJ2-3, with D perhaps being TRBD1 or TRBD2 (5 bases each). V shed 7 bases and J shed 2 bases, with 14 bases lying between them. Germline-derived CDR1 and CDR2 are SGDLS and YYNGEE. CDR3 length equals 14 residues. The CDR3 DNA sequence: TGTGCCAGCGCTACCAGGGACCCCACAGATACGCAGTATTTT. The encoded protein is CASATRDPTDTQYF.

A remark on this clonotype: The junction and the germline gene differ at one end; a read error may be behind it. The rearrangement links TRBV6-2 or TRBV6-3 to TRBJ1-5; D is unclear. Germline CDR1 and CDR2: MNHEY and SVGEGT. The CDR3 has 13 residues. The CDR3 DNA reads TGTGCCGGCAGCCCGGCTGGAGGTCTGCCCCAGCATTTT. As protein: CAGSPAGGLPQHF.